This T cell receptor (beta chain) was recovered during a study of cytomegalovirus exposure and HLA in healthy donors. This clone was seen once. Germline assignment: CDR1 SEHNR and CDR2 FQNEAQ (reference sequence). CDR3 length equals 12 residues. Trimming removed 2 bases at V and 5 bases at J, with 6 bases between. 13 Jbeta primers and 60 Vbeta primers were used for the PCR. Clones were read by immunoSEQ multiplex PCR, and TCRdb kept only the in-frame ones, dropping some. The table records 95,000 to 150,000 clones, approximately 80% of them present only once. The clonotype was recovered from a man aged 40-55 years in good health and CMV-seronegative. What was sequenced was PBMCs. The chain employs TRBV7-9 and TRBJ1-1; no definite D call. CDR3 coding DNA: TGTGCCAGCAGCTTATTCGGGACTGAAGCTTTCTTT. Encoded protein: CASSLFGTEAFF.